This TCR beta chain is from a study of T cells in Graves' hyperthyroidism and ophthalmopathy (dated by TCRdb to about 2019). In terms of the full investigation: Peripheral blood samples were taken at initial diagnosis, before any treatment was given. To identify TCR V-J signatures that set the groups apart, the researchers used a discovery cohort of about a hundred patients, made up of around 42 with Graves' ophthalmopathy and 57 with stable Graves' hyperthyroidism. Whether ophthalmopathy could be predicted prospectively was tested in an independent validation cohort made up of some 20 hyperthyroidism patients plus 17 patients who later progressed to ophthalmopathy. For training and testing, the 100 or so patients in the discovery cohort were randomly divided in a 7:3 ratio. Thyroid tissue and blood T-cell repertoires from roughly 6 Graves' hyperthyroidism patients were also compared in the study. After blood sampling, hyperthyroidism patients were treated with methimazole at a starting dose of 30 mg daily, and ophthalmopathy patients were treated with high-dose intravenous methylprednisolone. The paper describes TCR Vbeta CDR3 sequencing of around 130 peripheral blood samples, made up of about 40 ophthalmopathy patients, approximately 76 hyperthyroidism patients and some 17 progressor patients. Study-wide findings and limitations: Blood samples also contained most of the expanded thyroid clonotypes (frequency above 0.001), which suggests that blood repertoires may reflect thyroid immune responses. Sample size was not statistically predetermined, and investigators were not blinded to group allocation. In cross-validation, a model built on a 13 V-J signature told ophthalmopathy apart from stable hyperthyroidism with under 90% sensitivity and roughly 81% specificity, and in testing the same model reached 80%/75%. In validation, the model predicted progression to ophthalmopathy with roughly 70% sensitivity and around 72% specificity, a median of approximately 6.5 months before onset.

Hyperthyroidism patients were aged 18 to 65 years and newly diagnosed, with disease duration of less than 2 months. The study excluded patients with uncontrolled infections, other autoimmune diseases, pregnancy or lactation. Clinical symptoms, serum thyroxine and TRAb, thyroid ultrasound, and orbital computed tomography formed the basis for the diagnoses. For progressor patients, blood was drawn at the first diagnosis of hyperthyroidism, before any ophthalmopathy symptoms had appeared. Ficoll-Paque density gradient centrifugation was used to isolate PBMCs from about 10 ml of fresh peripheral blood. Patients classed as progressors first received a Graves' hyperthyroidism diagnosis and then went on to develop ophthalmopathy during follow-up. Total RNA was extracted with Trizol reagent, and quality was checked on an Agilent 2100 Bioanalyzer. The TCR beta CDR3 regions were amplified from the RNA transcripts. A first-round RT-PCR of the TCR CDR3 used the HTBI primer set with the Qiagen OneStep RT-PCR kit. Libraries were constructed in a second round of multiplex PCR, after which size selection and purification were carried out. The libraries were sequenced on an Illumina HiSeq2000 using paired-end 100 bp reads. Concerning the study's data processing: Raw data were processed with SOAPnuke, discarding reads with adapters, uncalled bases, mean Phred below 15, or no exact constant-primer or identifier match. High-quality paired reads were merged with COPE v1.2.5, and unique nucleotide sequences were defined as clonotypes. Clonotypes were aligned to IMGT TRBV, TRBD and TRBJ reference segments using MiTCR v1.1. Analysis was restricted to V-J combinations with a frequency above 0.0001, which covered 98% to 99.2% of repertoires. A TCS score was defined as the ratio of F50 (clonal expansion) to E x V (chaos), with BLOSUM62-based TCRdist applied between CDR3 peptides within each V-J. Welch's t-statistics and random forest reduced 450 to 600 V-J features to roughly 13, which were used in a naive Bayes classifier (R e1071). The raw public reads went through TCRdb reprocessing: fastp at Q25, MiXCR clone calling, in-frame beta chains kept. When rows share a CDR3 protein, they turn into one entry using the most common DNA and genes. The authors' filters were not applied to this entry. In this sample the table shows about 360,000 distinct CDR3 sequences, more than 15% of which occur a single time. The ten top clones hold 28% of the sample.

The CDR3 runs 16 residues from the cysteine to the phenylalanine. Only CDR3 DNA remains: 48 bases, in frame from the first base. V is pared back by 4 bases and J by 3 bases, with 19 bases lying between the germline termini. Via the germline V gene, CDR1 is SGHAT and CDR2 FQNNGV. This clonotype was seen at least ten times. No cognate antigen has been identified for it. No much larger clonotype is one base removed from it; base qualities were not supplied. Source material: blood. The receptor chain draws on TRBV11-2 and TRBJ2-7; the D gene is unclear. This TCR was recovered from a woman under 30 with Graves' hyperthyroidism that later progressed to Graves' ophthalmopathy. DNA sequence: TGTGCCAGCAGCTACATAAAGCGAGGCCCTTTCTACGAGCAGTACTTC. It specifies CASSYIKRGPFYEQYF.